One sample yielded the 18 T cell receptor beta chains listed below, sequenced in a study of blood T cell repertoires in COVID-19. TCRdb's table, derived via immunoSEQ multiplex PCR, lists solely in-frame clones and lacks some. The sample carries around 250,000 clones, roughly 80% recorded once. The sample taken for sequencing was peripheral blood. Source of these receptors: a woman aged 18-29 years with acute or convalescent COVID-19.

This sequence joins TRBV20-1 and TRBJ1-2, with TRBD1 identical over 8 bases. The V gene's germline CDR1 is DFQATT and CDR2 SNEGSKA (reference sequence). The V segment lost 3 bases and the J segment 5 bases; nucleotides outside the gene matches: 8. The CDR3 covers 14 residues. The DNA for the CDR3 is TGCAGTGCTAGTGTCGGACAGGGAACTTATGGCTACACCTTC. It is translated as CSASVGQGTYGYTF.

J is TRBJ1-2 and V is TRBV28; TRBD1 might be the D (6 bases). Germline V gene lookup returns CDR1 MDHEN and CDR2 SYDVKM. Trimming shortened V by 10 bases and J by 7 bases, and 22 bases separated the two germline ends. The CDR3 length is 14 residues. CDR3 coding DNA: TGTGCCACCCCAAACAGGGCAAGGGGGTCTGGCTACACCTTC. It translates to CATPNRARGSGYTF.

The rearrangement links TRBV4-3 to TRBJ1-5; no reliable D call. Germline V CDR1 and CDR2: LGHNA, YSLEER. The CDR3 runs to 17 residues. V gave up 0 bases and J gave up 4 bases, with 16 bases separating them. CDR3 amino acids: CASSQDFPRHANQPQHF. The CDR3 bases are TGCGCCAGCAGCCAAGATTTCCCCAGGCATGCTAATCAGCCCCAGCATTTT.

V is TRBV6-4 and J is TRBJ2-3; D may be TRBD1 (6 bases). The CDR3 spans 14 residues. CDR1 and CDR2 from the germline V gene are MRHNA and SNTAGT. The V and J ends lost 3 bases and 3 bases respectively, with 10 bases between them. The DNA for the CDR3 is TGTGCCAGCAGTGAAACTAGGGGGACAGATACGCAGTATTTT. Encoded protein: CASSETRGTDTQYF.

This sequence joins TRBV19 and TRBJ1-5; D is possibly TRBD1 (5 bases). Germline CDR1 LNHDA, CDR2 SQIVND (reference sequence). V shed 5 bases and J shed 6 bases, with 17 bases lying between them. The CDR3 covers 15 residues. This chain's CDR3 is CASSPRQGKGQPQHF. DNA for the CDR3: TGTGCCAGTAGTCCTCGCCAGGGTAAGGGTCAGCCCCAGCATTTT.

The CDR3 DNA reads as TGTGCCAGCAGCTTAAGGGACTACCGCACAGATACGCAGTATTTT. Amino acids: CASSLRDYRTDTQYF. This chain uses TRBV7-8 with TRBJ2-3; the match to TRBD2 covers 7 bases. V gave up 2 bases and J gave up 1 base; unmatched junction bases: 3. The CDR3 is 15 residues long. CDR1 is SGHVS and CDR2 is FQNEAQ in the germline V gene.

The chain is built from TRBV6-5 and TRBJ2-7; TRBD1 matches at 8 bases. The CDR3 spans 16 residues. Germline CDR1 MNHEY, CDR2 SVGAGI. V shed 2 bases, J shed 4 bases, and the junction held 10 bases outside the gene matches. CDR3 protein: CASSYNQGALSYEQYF. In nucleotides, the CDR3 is TGTGCCAGCAGTTACAACCAGGGGGCACTTTCATACGAGCAGTACTTC.

The CDR3 DNA follows: TGTGCCAGCAGCCATAGGACAGGGGGGACGAGAAGGGAAGCTTTCTTT. Protein sequence: CASSHRTGGTRREAFF. The chain couples TRBV5-6 to TRBJ1-1; 10 bases agree with TRBD1. Per the germline V gene, CDR1 is SGHDT and CDR2 is YYEEEE. V shed 4 bases and J 8 bases; nucleotides not matched to a gene: 14. The CDR3 has 16 amino acids.

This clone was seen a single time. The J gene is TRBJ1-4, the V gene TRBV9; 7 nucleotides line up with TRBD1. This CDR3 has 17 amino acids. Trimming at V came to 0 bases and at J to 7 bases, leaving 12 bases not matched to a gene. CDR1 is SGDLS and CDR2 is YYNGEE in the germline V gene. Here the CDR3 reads CASSVGQGVGVGEKLFF. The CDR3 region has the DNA TGTGCCAGCAGCGTAGGACAGGGAGTCGGCGTGGGTGAAAAACTGTTTTTT.

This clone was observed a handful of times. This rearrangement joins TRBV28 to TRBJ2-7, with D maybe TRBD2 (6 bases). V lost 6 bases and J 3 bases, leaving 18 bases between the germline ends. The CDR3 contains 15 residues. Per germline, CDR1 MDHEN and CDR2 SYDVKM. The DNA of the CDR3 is TGTGCCAGCAGCCAAGGACCTGGGGGGTACTACGAGCAGTACTTC. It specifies CASSQGPGGYYEQYF. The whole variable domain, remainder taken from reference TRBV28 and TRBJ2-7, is DVKVTQSSRYLVKRTGEKVFLECVQDMDHENMFWYRQDPGLGLRLIYFSYDVKMKEKGDIPEGYSVSREKKERFSLILESASTNQTSMYLCASSQGPGGYYEQYFGPGTRLTVT.

The CDR3: CASNLQGGMNTEAFF. The CDR3 nucleotides read TGTGCCAGTAACTTGCAGGGTGGAATGAACACTGAAGCTTTCTTT. The chain links TRBV2 to TRBJ1-1; possible D gene TRBD1, 5 bases. The germline V gene has CDR1 SNHLY and CDR2 FYNNEI. CDR3 size: 15 residues. V lost 9 bases to trimming and J lost 0 bases, with 17 bases between them.

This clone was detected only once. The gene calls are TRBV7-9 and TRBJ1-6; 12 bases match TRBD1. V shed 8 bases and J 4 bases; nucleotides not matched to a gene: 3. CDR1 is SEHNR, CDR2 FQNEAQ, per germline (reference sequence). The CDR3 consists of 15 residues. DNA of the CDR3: TGTGCCAGCGGGACAGGGGGCGCTTATAATTCACCCCTCCACTTT. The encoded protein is CASGTGGAYNSPLHF.

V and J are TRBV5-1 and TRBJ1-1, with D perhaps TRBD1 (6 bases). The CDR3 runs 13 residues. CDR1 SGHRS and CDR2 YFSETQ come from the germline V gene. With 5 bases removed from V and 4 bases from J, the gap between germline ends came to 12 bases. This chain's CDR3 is CASSTGMGTEAFF. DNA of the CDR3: TGCGCCAGCAGTACAGGGATGGGCACTGAAGCTTTCTTT.

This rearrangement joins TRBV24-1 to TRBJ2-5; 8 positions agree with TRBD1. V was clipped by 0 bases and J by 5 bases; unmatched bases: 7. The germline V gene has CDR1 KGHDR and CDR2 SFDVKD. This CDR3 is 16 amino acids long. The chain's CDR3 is CATSDLGQGDFETQYF. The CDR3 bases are TGTGCCACCAGTGATTTGGGACAGGGAGATTTCGAGACCCAGTACTTC.

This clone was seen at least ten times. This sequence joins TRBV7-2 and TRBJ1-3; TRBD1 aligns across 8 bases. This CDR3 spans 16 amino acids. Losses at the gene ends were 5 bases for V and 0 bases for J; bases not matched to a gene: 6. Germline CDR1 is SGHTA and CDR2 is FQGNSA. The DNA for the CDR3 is TGTGCCAGCAGCCCCGGGACAGGCTACTCTGGAAACACCATATATTTT. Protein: CASSPGTGYSGNTIYF.

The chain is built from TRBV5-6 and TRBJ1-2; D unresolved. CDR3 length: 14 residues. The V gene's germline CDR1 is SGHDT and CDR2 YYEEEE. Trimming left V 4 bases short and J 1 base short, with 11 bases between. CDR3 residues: CASSLNSLNYGYTF. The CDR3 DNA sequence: TGTGCCAGCAGCCTTAACAGCCTTAACTATGGCTACACCTTC.

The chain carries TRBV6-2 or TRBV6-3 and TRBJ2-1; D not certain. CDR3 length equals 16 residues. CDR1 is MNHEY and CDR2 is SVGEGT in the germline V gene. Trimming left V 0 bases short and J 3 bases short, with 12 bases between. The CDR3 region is CASSYSNSLVYNEQFF. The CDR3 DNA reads TGTGCCAGCAGTTACTCAAATTCACTTGTCTACAATGAGCAGTTCTTC.

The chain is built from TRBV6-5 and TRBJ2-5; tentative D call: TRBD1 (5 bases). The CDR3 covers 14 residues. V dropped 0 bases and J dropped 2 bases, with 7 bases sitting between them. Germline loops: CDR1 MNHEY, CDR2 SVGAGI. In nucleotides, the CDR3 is TGTGCCAGCAGTTACTCTGGGGCACAAGAGACCCAGTACTTC. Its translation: CASSYSGAQETQYF.